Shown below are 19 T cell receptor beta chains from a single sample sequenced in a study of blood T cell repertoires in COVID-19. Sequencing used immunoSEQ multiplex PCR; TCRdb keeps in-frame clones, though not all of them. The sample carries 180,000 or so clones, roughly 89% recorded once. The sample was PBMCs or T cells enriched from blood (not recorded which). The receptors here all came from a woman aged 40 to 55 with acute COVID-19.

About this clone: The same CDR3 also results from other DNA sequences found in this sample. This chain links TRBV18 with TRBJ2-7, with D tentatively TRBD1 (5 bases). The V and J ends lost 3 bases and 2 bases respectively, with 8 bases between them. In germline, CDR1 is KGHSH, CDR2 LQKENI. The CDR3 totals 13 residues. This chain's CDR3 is CASSPGQTYEQYF. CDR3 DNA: TGTGCCAGCTCACCGGGGCAGACCTACGAGCAGTACTTC.

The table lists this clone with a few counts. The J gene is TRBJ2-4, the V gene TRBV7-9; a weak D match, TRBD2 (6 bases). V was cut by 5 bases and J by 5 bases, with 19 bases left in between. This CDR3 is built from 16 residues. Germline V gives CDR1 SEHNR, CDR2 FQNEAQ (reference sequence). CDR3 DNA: TGTGCCAGCAGCCTTTATTGGGAGGCGGCGGAAAACATTCAGTACTTC. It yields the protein CASSLYWEAAENIQYF.

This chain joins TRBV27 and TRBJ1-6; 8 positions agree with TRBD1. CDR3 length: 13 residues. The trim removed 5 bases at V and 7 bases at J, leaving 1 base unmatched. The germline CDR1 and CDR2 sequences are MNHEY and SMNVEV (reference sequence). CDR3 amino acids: CASSHRGNSPLHF. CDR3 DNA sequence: TGTGCCAGCAGTCACAGGGGGAATTCACCCCTCCACTTT.

The CDR3: CASADSPSTDTQYF. The CDR3 bases are TGTGCCAGTGCCGACAGCCCCAGCACAGATACGCAGTATTTT. The rearrangement uses TRBV19 and TRBJ2-3, with a tentative D call TRBD1 (5 bases). The V gene's germline CDR1 is LNHDA and CDR2 SQIVND (reference sequence). V lost 8 bases and J 0 bases, leaving 12 bases between the germline ends. This CDR3 spans 14 amino acids. Looking up the rest from reference TRBV19 and TRBJ2-3 gives the full variable domain: DGGITQSPKYLFRKEGQNVTLSCEQNLNHDAMYWYRQDPGQGLRLIYYSQIVNDFQKGDIAEGYSVSREKKESFPLTVTSAQKNPTAFYLCASADSPSTDTQYFGPGTRLTVL.

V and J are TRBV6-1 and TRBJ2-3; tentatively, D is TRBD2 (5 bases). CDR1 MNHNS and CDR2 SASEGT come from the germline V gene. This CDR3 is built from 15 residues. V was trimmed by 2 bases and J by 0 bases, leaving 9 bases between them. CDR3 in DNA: TGTGCCAGCAGTGAAAGGCGGGTTAGCACAGATACGCAGTATTTT. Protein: CASSERRVSTDTQYF.

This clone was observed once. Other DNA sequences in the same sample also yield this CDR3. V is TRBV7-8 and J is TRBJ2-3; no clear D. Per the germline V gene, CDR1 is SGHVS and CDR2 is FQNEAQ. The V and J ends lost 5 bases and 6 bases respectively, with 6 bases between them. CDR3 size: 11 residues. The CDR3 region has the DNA TGTGCCAGCAGCCCCAGGGATACGCAGTATTTT. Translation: CASSPRDTQYF.

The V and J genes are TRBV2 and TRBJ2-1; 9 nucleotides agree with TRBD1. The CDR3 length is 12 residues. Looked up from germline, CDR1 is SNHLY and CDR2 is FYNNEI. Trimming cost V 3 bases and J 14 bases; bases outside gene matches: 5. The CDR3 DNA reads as TGTGCCAGCAGTGACGAGGACAGGGGCAAGTTCTTC. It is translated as CASSDEDRGKFF.

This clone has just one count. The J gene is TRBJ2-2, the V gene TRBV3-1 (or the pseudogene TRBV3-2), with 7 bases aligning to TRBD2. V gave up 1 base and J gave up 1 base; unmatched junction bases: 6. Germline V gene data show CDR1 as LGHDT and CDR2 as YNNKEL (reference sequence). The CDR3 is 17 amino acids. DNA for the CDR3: TGTGCCAGCAGCCAAGGGTTCAGCGGGGTGAACACCGGGGAGCTGTTTTTT. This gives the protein CASSQGFSGVNTGELFF.

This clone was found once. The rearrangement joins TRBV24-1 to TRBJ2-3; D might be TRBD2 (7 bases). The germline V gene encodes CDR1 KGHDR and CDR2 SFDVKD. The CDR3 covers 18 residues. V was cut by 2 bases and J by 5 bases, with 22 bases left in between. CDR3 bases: TGTGCCACCAGTGATTCCCCTTTTAGTGGGGGGGCTCAAGATACGCAGTATTTT. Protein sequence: CATSDSPFSGGAQDTQYF.

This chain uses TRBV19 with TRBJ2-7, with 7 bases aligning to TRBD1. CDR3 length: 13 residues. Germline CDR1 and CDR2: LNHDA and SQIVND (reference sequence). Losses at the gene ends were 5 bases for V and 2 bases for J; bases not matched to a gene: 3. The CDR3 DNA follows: TGTGCCAGTAGTCCCGGACAGGCCTACGAGCAGTACTTC. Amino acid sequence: CASSPGQAYEQYF.

This chain's CDR3 is CASSPGQLKGYTF. The CDR3 nucleotides read TGTGCCAGCAGCCCGGGACAATTGAAAGGCTACACCTTC. The chain couples TRBV5-6 to TRBJ1-2; D possibly corresponds to TRBD1 (6 bases). V was trimmed by 4 bases and J by 8 bases, leaving 15 bases between them. The V gene's germline CDR1 is SGHDT and CDR2 YYEEEE. The CDR3 has 13 residues.

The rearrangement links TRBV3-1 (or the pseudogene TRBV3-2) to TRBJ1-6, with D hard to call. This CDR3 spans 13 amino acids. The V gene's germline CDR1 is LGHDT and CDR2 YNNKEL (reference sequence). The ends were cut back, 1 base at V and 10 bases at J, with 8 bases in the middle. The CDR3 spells CASSQGGVSPLHF. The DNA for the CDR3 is TGTGCCAGCAGCCAAGGCGGTGTCTCACCCCTCCACTTT.

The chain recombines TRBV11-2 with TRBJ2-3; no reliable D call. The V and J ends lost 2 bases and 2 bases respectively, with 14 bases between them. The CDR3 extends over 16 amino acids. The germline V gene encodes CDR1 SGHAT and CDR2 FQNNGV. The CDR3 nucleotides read TGTGCCAGCAGCTTATATGGCCCTTTGAACACAGATACGCAGTATTTT. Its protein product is CASSLYGPLNTDTQYF.

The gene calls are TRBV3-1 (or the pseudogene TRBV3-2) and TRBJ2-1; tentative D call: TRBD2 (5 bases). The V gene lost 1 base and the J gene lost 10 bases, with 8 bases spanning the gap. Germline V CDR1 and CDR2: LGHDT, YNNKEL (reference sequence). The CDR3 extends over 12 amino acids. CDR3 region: CASSQVGGEQFF. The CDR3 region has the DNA TGTGCCAGCAGCCAAGTTGGAGGAGAGCAGTTCTTC.

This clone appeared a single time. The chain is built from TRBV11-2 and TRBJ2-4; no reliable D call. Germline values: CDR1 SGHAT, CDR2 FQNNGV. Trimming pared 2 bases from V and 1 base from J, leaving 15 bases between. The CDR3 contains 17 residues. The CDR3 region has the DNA TGTGCCAGCAGCTTATATAGAAGACGGCGGGCCAAAAACATTCAGTACTTC. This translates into CASSLYRRRRAKNIQYF.

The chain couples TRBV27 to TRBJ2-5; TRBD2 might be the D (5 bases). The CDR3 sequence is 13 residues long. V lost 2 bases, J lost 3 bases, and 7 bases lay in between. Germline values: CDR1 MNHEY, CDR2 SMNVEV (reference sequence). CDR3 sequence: CASSLSGKETQYF. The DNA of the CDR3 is TGTGCCAGCAGTTTAAGCGGCAAAGAGACCCAGTACTTC.

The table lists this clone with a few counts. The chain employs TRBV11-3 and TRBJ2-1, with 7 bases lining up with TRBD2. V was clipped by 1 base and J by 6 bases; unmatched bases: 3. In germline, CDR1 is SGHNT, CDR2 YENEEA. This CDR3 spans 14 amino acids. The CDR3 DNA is TGTGCCAGCAGCTTAGGGATAGCGGGCAATGAGCAGTTCTTC. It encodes CASSLGIAGNEQFF.

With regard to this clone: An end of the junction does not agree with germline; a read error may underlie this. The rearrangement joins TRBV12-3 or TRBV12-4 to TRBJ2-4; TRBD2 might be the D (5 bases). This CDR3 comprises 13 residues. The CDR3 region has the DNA TGTGCCAGCAGAGGAGGACTTACGACGGTTCAGCACTTC. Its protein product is CASRGGLTTVQHF.

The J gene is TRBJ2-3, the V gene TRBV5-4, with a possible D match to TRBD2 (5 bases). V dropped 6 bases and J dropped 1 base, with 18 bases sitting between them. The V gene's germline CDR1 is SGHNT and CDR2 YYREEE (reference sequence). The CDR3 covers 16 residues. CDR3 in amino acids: CASTPVGRSGTDTQYF. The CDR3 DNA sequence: TGTGCCAGCACACCGGTGGGGAGAAGTGGCACAGATACGCAGTATTTT.